One sample yielded the 11 T cell receptor beta chains listed below, sequenced in a study of CD8 T cells in Susac syndrome. With random hexamers, about 0.45 to 1 ug RNA was reverse transcribed. Each CDR3 protein is one row after TCRdb ran MiXCR on the immunoSEQ multiplex PCR reads. Of 150,000 to 200,000 distinct CDR3 sequences detected, more than 90% appear once; the ten largest clones hold over 0.12%. Sequenced: CD4+ T cells from PBMCs. These receptors were taken from a human donor in good health.

The gene calls are TRBV12-3 or TRBV12-4 and TRBJ2-5; no clear D. V dropped 9 bases and J dropped 0 bases, with 8 bases sitting between them. The CDR3 is made up of 12 amino acids. The CDR3 sequence: CASAFDQETQYF. CDR3 in DNA: TGTGCCAGTGCATTCGACCAAGAGACCCAGTACTTC.

The V gene is TRBV7-8, the J gene TRBJ2-1, with D unresolved. V lost 3 bases and J lost 15, with 15 bases in between. CDR1 is SGHVS, CDR2 FQNEAQ, per germline. CDR3 length equals 12 residues. In nucleotides, the CDR3 is TGTGCCAGCAGCTTGGGCACTTGGCGGCCGTTCTTC. Protein product: CASSLGTWRPFF.

This clonotype was detected only once. The gene calls are TRBV19 and TRBJ2-7; the D is unclear. CDR1 LNHDA and CDR2 SQIVND come from the germline V gene (reference sequence). The CDR3 contains 13 residues. V dropped 10 bases and J dropped 3 bases, with 16 bases sitting between them. CDR3 sequence reads: CAKKRVPHYEQYF. In DNA, the CDR3 is TGTGCCAAGAAGCGCGTCCCCCACTACGAGCAGTACTTC.

This rearrangement joins TRBV7-8 to TRBJ2-1; 8 bases are a match to TRBD2. J gave up 7 bases and V 4 bases, and 9 bases lay outside the gene matches. Germline loops: CDR1 SGHVS, CDR2 FQNEAQ. The CDR3 runs to 15 residues. The CDR3 loop is CASSSLPGGPNEQFF. CDR3 DNA sequence: TGTGCCAGCAGCTCCTTGCCGGGGGGGCCTAATGAGCAGTTCTTC.

The gene calls are TRBV19 and TRBJ2-6; a weak D match, TRBD1 (5 bases). The CDR3 sequence is 15 residues long. CDR1 is LNHDA and CDR2 is SQIVND in the germline V gene (reference sequence). The V gene lost 6 bases and the J gene lost 0 bases, with 9 bases spanning the gap. As DNA, the CDR3 is TGTGCCAGTAGACAGGTGGACTCTGGGGCCAACGTCCTGACTTTC. Its translation is CASRQVDSGANVLTF.

The rearrangement joins TRBV20-1 to TRBJ2-5; D gene ambiguous. This CDR3 has 12 residues. Trimming left V 0 bases short and J 3 bases short, with 5 bases between. Looked up from germline, CDR1 is DFQATT and CDR2 is SNEGSKA (reference sequence). CDR3 DNA: TGCAGTGCTAGAGATATCGAAGAGACCCAGTACTTC. This encodes CSARDIEETQYF.

The V call is TRBV7-9, the J call TRBJ1-5; D possibly corresponds to TRBD1 (5 bases). The V gene's germline CDR1 is SEHNR and CDR2 FQNEAQ (reference sequence). CDR3 length equals 14 residues. V gave up 5 bases and J gave up 6 bases, with 14 bases separating them. CDR3 loop: CASSPQGEGQPQHF. CDR3 sequence (DNA): TGTGCCAGCAGCCCACAAGGGGAGGGTCAGCCCCAGCATTTT.

This chain uses TRBV28 with TRBJ2-1; no definite D call. Germline CDR1 is MDHEN and CDR2 is SYDVKM. The CDR3 contains 13 residues. V was trimmed by 2 bases and J by 6 bases, leaving 8 bases between them. The CDR3 DNA is TGTGCCAGCAGTTTAGAGGTTCGCAATGAGCAGTTCTTC. As protein: CASSLEVRNEQFF. Combining the CDR3 with reference TRBV28 and TRBJ2-1 gives the whole variable domain DVKVTQSSRYLVKRTGEKVFLECVQDMDHENMFWYRQDPGLGLRLIYFSYDVKMKEKGDIPEGYSVSREKKERFSLILESASTNQTSMYLCASSLEVRNEQFFGPGTRLTVL.

This chain connects TRBV4-3 to TRBJ2-2; D ambiguous. Trimming shortened V by 0 bases and J by 2 bases, and 13 bases separated the two germline ends. This CDR3 has 17 residues. Germline V gives CDR1 LGHNA, CDR2 YSLEER. CDR3 in amino acids: CASSQEVGRSNTGELFF. The CDR3 DNA reads TGCGCCAGCAGCCAAGAGGTGGGCAGGAGCAACACCGGGGAGCTGTTTTTT.

The CDR3 is CASSLHPYNEQFF. CDR3 nucleotide sequence: TGTGCCAGCAGTTTACACCCCTACAATGAGCAGTTCTTC. The chain joins TRBV12-3 or TRBV12-4 to TRBJ2-1; D gene uncertain. The length of the CDR3 is 13 residues. Deletions cut 2 bases from V and 2 bases from J, with 4 bases between.

The chain recombines TRBV27 with TRBJ1-6; D not resolved. There are 15 residues in the CDR3. CDR1 MNHEY and CDR2 SMNVEV come from the germline V gene (reference sequence). Between the trimmed V and J ends, which lost 6 bases and 0 bases, there was a span of 9 bases. The CDR3 reads CASSQPSSYNSPLHF. The DNA for the CDR3 is TGTGCCAGCAGCCAACCTAGCTCCTATAATTCACCCCTCCACTTT.